This T cell receptor beta chain was recorded in a study of cytomegalovirus exposure and HLA in healthy donors. Notes on this clone: Antigen specificity is unknown.

CDR1 LNHDA and CDR2 SQIVND come from the germline V gene (reference sequence). V gave up 3 bases and J gave up 5 bases; unmatched junction bases: 0. This CDR3 spans 14 amino acids. Whole-study findings and limits: Rarity characterized most TCR sequences, yet some public TCRs appeared in many donors. A few chains tied to CMV proved CMV antigen-specific in vitro.

PCR amplification relied on 60 Vbeta primers (plus 13 Jbeta primers). Some clones are missing from TCRdb's copy, which holds only in-frame ones; the method was immunoSEQ multiplex PCR. The sample lists 180,000 or so clones, around 80% seen once, with about 4.4% in the top ten. The sequence derives from a woman between 50 and 59 years old in good health and CMV-seropositive. The sample taken for sequencing was PBMCs. This sequence joins TRBV19 and TRBJ2-2; 10 bases align to TRBD2. CDR3 sequence: CASSMGLATGELFF. CDR3 sequence (DNA): TGTGCCAGTAGTATGGGACTAGCGACCGGGGAGCTGTTTTTT.